Below are 25 T cell receptor beta chains sequenced from a single sample in a study of CD8 T cells in ankylosing spondylitis listed by TCRdb under 2017. Library preparation used 5' RACE. Sequencing used an Illumina HiSeq 2500. TCRdb reanalyzed the raw reads on its own, using fastp at Q25 for trimming and MiXCR for clone calling, and kept in-frame beta chains. For every CDR3 protein sequence, its rows merge into one entry that carries the most common genes and DNA. The sample table shows under 450,000 distinct CDR3 sequences, and roughly 20% are seen once. The top ten clones comprise about an eighth of the sample. Material for sequencing was blood, either unsorted or a sorted T cell fraction (not recorded which). The receptors come from a male donor with ankylosing spondylitis or in good health (not recorded which).

V gene TRBV19 combines with J gene TRBJ2-2; 8 nucleotides agree with TRBD1. The CDR3 has 16 residues. Trimming at V came to 10 bases and at J to 4 bases, leaving 14 bases not matched to a gene. CDR1 LNHDA and CDR2 SQIVND come from the germline V gene (reference sequence). The CDR3 DNA sequence: TGTGCCACCTACAGGGGGAAGGCCGCGGGCACCGGGGAGCTGTTTTTT. Protein sequence: CATYRGKAAGTGELFF.

The V and J genes are TRBV7-9 and TRBJ1-4; D remains ambiguous. V lost 6 bases and J lost 3, with 11 bases in between. CDR3 length equals 14 residues. Germline V lookup: CDR1 SEHNR, CDR2 FQNEAQ (reference sequence). The CDR3 sequence: CASREGGPNEKLFF. The DNA for the CDR3 is TGTGCCAGCAGGGAAGGAGGTCCTAATGAAAAACTGTTTTTT.

This clonotype was observed many times. The chain has TRBV4-2 and TRBJ2-7; perhaps TRBD2 as D (7 bases). Germline V gene lookup returns CDR1 LGHNA and CDR2 YNFKEQ. V lost 0 bases and J lost 2, with 14 bases in between. CDR3 size: 16 residues. The CDR3 region is CASSQEEGGSPYEQYF. The CDR3 DNA reads as TGTGCCAGCAGCCAAGAGGAGGGGGGGTCCCCCTACGAGCAGTACTTC.

This clonotype has only a few counts. The chain has TRBV12-3 or TRBV12-4 and TRBJ2-5; D unresolved. The CDR3 sequence is 15 residues long. Trimming pared 5 bases from V and 2 bases from J, leaving 15 bases between. The CDR3 region is CASSPTAATQETQYF. The CDR3 bases are TGTGCCAGCAGTCCGACGGCAGCTACACAAGAGACCCAGTACTTC.

In its sample, this clonotype was seen a few times. The CDR3 region is CASSQGSDTDYEQYF. For the CDR3, the DNA is TGCGCCAGCAGCCAAGGTTCGGACACCGACTACGAGCAGTACTTC. The chain combines TRBV4-1 with TRBJ2-7, with a possible D match to TRBD1 (5 bases). Germline CDR1 and CDR2: MGHRA and YSYEKL. V lost 1 base, J lost 3 bases, and 13 bases lay in between. The CDR3 is 15 amino acids.

The chain has TRBV28 and TRBJ2-5, with unresolved D. This CDR3 is built from 16 residues. Germline V gene data show CDR1 as MDHEN and CDR2 as SYDVKM. Between the trimmed V and J ends, which lost 5 bases and 0 bases, there was a span of 16 bases. This CDR3 is CASSPVDPSYQETQYF. The CDR3 region has the DNA TGTGCCAGCAGTCCGGTGGATCCCTCGTACCAAGAGACCCAGTACTTC.

This clonotype was picked up a small number of times. The V call is TRBV11-2, the J call TRBJ2-5; D gene ambiguous. With 2 bases removed from V and 2 bases from J, the gap between germline ends came to 15 bases. Germline V gene sequence: CDR1 SGHAT, CDR2 FQNNGV. The CDR3 runs 16 residues. Here the CDR3 reads CASSLFFSGQQETQYF. The CDR3 DNA follows: TGTGCCAGCAGCTTATTTTTTTCAGGCCAGCAAGAGACCCAGTACTTC.

CDR3 sequence reads: CAWDRGPNTEAFF. The CDR3 DNA is TGTGCCTGGGACAGGGGGCCGAACACTGAAGCTTTCTTT. The chain combines TRBV30 with TRBJ1-1, with 10 bases matching TRBD1. Trimming removed 5 bases from V and 1 base from J; junction bases left unmatched: 1. The CDR3 consists of 13 residues. Germline V gene lookup returns CDR1 GTSNPN and CDR2 SVGIG (reference sequence).

In its sample, this clonotype was seen a few times. The genes are TRBV20-1 and TRBJ1-2; 8 bases agree with TRBD1. Germline assignment: CDR1 DFQATT and CDR2 SNEGSKA (reference sequence). CDR3 length: 15 amino acids. V lost 5 bases to trimming and J lost 2 bases; unmatched junction nucleotides: 10. The CDR3 nucleotides are TGCAGTGCTGGCAGCCCGGGACAGGAAAACTATGGCTACACCTTC. Its protein is CSAGSPGQENYGYTF.

The genes are TRBV12-3 or TRBV12-4 and TRBJ2-2, with a weak D call TRBD1 (6 bases). This CDR3 is 19 amino acids long. The V end lost 11 bases, the J end lost 5 bases, and 33 bases lay between the germline ends. CDR3: CALDREQGEGVFGTGELFF. The CDR3 nucleotides read TGTGCCCTCGATCGAGAACAGGGTGAGGGAGTGTTCGGAACCGGGGAGCTGTTTTTT.

In this sample, this clonotype turned up a few times. The chain couples TRBV7-9 to TRBJ1-1; D not certain. The germline V gene encodes CDR1 SEHNR and CDR2 FQNEAQ (reference sequence). V lost 5 bases and J lost 6, with 10 bases in between. The CDR3 length is 12 residues. CDR3 sequence (DNA): TGTGCCAGCAGCCTAGGCGCAGCTGAAGCTTTCTTT. This translates into CASSLGAAEAFF.

This clonotype was detected only a few times. The chain has TRBV29-1 and TRBJ2-3; D may be TRBD1 (6 bases). This CDR3 region has 12 residues. CDR1 SQVTM and CDR2 ANQGSEA come from the germline V gene. V lost 2 bases, J lost 5 bases, and 8 bases lay in between. The CDR3 reads CSVERGGDTQYF. In DNA form, the CDR3 reads TGCAGCGTTGAACGAGGGGGAGATACGCAGTATTTT.

The sample holds a few counts of this clonotype. The chain employs TRBV20-1 and TRBJ1-1; the match to TRBD1 covers 10 bases. CDR1 and CDR2 (germline): DFQATT, SNEGSKA (reference sequence). The CDR3 length is 11 residues. DNA of the CDR3: TGCGGAAAGACAGGGGGCCCTGAAGCTTTCTTT. It specifies CGKTGGPEAFF.

This clonotype has a handful of counts. CDR3 in amino acids: CASSPSPAPRDNSPLHF. For the CDR3, the DNA is TGCGCCAGCAGCCCCTCCCCGGCCCCGAGGGATAATTCACCCCTCCACTTT. The chain carries TRBV4-1 and TRBJ1-6; no reliable D call. Germline values: CDR1 MGHRA, CDR2 YSYEKL. CDR3 size: 17 residues. V gave up 4 bases and J gave up 5 bases, with 18 bases separating them.

The chain joins TRBV7-9 to TRBJ1-1; no reliable D call. The CDR3 is 13 amino acids. Germline CDR1 and CDR2: SEHNR and FQNEAQ (reference sequence). The ends were cut back, 5 bases at V and 4 bases at J, with 11 bases in the middle. CDR3 sequence: CASSAGEATEAFF. The CDR3 DNA is TGTGCCAGCAGCGCCGGCGAGGCCACTGAAGCTTTCTTT.

The J gene is TRBJ1-2, the V gene TRBV12-3 or TRBV12-4; tentative D call: TRBD1 (6 bases). Trimming pared 7 bases from V and 7 bases from J, leaving 10 bases between. The CDR3 contains 11 residues. CDR3 nucleotide sequence: TGTGCCAGCAAGGAGGGGGTTGGCTACACCTTC. As protein: CASKEGVGYTF.

The chain links TRBV27 to TRBJ2-7, with D possibly matching TRBD2 (6 bases). The CDR3 is 16 amino acids. V was pared by 2 bases and J by 3 bases, with 17 bases between. Germline V lookup: CDR1 MNHEY, CDR2 SMNVEV (reference sequence). The CDR3 here is CASSLGLRGRGYEQYF. The CDR3 DNA is TGTGCCAGCAGTTTAGGTTTAAGAGGGCGGGGCTACGAGCAGTACTTC.

The V and J genes are TRBV6-1 and TRBJ2-4; no reliable D call. The ends were cut back, 6 bases at V and 2 bases at J, with 17 bases in the middle. Germline CDR1 reads MNHNS; CDR2 reads SASEGT. This CDR3 contains 16 residues. CDR3 amino acids: CASSNKMEQPKNIQYF. The CDR3 DNA reads TGTGCCAGCAGCAACAAAATGGAACAACCCAAAAACATTCAGTACTTC.

V is TRBV15 and J is TRBJ1-5; D gene unclear. Trimming removed 1 base from V and 0 bases from J, with 7 bases in between. This CDR3 is built from 15 residues. CDR1 and CDR2 from the germline V gene are LNHNV and YYDKDF (reference sequence). The CDR3 spells CATSRVGYSNQPQHF. The CDR3 DNA reads TGTGCCACCAGCAGAGTGGGTTATAGCAATCAGCCCCAGCATTTT. The full variable domain, in which reference TRBV15 and TRBJ1-5 provide the parts outside the CDR3, is DAMVIQNPRYQVTQFGKPVTLSCSQTLNHNVMYWYQQKSSQAPKLLFHYYDKDFNNEADTPDNFQSRRPNTSFCFLDIRSPGLGDTAMYLCATSRVGYSNQPQHFGDGTRLSIL.

V and J are TRBV13 and TRBJ2-1; perhaps TRBD2 as D (5 bases). Germline lookup yields CDR1 PRHDT and CDR2 FYEKMQ (reference sequence). Trimming took 2 bases from V and 3 from J, leaving 8 bases between them. The CDR3 loop spans 14 amino acids. CDR3 sequence (DNA): TGTGCCAGCAGCTTAATTGAGGGCTACAATGAGCAGTTCTTC. Its protein is CASSLIEGYNEQFF.

This clonotype was observed a few times. V is TRBV29-1 and J is TRBJ2-2, with D unresolved. The CDR3 contains 13 residues. Germline loops: CDR1 SQVTM, CDR2 ANQGSEA. V was trimmed by 7 bases and J by 1 base, leaving 10 bases between them. CDR3 DNA: TGCAGCGCTCAATATTTGAACACCGGGGAGCTGTTTTTT. It translates to CSAQYLNTGELFF.

The V and J genes are TRBV5-8 and TRBJ2-7; no reliable D call. In germline, CDR1 is SGHTS, CDR2 YDEGEE. CDR3 length equals 16 residues. V lost 4 bases to trimming and J lost 3 bases, with 20 bases between them. CDR3 nucleotides: TGTGCCAGCAGCGGGCCTCTTGCGGCGTGGGGCTACGAGCAGTACTTC. Its protein is CASSGPLAAWGYEQYF.

This clonotype showed up just a few times. The chain recombines TRBV6-1 with TRBJ2-6; no definite D call. The CDR3 sequence is 14 residues long. Germline-derived CDR1 and CDR2 are MNHNS and SASEGT. The V end lost 0 bases, the J end lost 4 bases, and 4 bases lay between the germline ends. Here the CDR3 DNA reads TGTGCCAGCAGTGAAGCCACCGGGGCCAACGTCCTGACTTTC. Amino acid sequence: CASSEATGANVLTF.

This clonotype was detected a few times. The chain employs TRBV3-1 and TRBJ2-7; tentative D call: TRBD2 (5 bases). The V gene lost 0 bases and the J gene lost 1 base, with 7 bases spanning the gap. CDR1 and CDR2 (germline): LGHDT, YNNKEL (reference sequence). The CDR3 is 14 amino acids. CDR3 sequence reads: CASSQDSGSYEQYF. The CDR3 nucleotides read TGTGCCAGCAGCCAAGATTCGGGGTCCTACGAGCAGTACTTC.

The rearrangement links TRBV11-2 to TRBJ2-1; D unresolved. This CDR3 is built from 13 residues. The V end was cut by 1 base, the J end by 6 bases, with 7 bases between. The germline V gene encodes CDR1 SGHAT and CDR2 FQNNGV. DNA of the CDR3: TGTGCCAGCAGCTTAGCCGAGAGCAATGAGCAGTTCTTC. Translated, it gives CASSLAESNEQFF. The whole variable domain, remainder taken from reference TRBV11-2 and TRBJ2-1, is EAGVAQSPRYKIIEKRQSVAFWCNPISGHATLYWYQQILGQGPKLLIQFQNNGVVDDSQLPKDRFSAERLKGVDSTLKIQPAKLEDSAVYLCASSLAESNEQFFGPGTRLTVL.